The 30 T cell receptor beta chains presented below share a single source sample, sequenced in a study of cytomegalovirus exposure and HLA in healthy donors. The data were produced by immunoSEQ multiplex PCR, yet TCRdb's version contains in-frame clones alone and is incomplete. The repertoire holds 250,000 to 400,000 clones, with approximately 86% as singletons. The sample taken for sequencing was PBMCs. The receptors derive from a man aged 25 to 40 in good health and CMV-seronegative.

The chain couples TRBV7-6 to TRBJ2-7; 8 nucleotides align to TRBD1. V gave up 3 bases and J gave up 3 bases; unmatched junction bases: 1. CDR1 is SGHVS, CDR2 FNYEAQ, per germline. CDR3 length: 13 residues. The CDR3 sequence is CASSFGQGYEQYF. Here the CDR3 DNA reads TGTGCCAGCAGCTTCGGACAGGGCTACGAGCAGTACTTC.

The chain uses TRBV11-2 and TRBJ1-5, with 9 bases that match TRBD1. The trim removed 5 bases at V and 7 bases at J, leaving 6 bases unmatched. The CDR3 totals 14 residues. Looked up from germline, CDR1 is SGHAT and CDR2 is FQNNGV. CDR3 sequence reads: CASSPQGAGQPQHF. The CDR3 DNA reads as TGTGCCAGCAGCCCACAGGGGGCAGGGCAGCCCCAGCATTTT.

This clone was observed once. The rearrangement uses TRBV19 and TRBJ2-7; TRBD1 aligns across 9 bases. CDR1 and CDR2 from the germline V gene are LNHDA and SQIVND (reference sequence). This CDR3 has 15 amino acids. V lost 4 bases, J lost 3 bases, and 7 bases stayed unmatched. The CDR3 DNA sequence: TGTGCCAGTAGTACCCTTGGGACAGGGCACTACGAGCAGTACTTC. Protein: CASSTLGTGHYEQYF.

V is TRBV5-4 and J is TRBJ2-1; the match to TRBD2 covers 12 bases. Germline CDR1 is SGHNT and CDR2 is YYREEE (reference sequence). The CDR3 consists of 20 residues. The V segment lost 0 bases and the J segment 6 bases; nucleotides outside the gene matches: 16. CDR3 sequence reads: CASSLELRLAGANVRNEQFF. As DNA, the CDR3 is TGTGCCAGCAGCTTGGAGCTGCGACTAGCGGGGGCAAATGTACGCAATGAGCAGTTCTTC.

This sequence joins TRBV18 and TRBJ2-5; D is perhaps TRBD1 (7 bases). This CDR3 region has 14 residues. V gave up 1 base and J gave up 5 bases, with 11 bases separating them. CDR1 is KGHSH and CDR2 is LQKENI in the germline V gene. For the CDR3, the DNA is TGTGCCAGCTCACCACTGGAGGGACAGGAGACCCAGTACTTC. It yields the protein CASSPLEGQETQYF.

This clone was recorded once. DNA for the CDR3: TGTGCCAGCAGCTTCGGGACAGGGTTTTGGGTAGCCAAAAACATTCAGTACTTC. Amino acids: CASSFGTGFWVAKNIQYF. The V call is TRBV5-6, the J call TRBJ2-4, with TRBD1 identical over 9 bases. The CDR3 totals 18 residues. The germline gives CDR1 SGHDT, CDR2 YYEEEE. With V trimmed by 2 bases and J by 0 bases, 9 bases remained unmatched.

This clone occurred once. The V gene is TRBV7-8, the J gene TRBJ1-2, with 8 bases matching TRBD1. The CDR3 spans 18 residues. With 2 bases clipped from V and 1 base from J, the junction kept 12 bases outside the gene matches. Per germline, CDR1 SGHVS and CDR2 FQNEAQ. In DNA, the CDR3 is TGTGCCAGCAGCTTATTCCCCCGACAGGGGACGGTTAACTATGGCTACACCTTC. Protein product: CASSLFPRQGTVNYGYTF.

This clone was picked up one time. V is TRBV27 and J is TRBJ2-5, with D possibly being TRBD1 (6 bases). The CDR3 is 14 amino acids. Germline loops: CDR1 MNHEY, CDR2 SMNVEV (reference sequence). Trimming pared 8 bases from V and 4 bases from J, leaving 17 bases between. The chain's CDR3 is CASAQAGVGETQYF. Here the CDR3 DNA reads TGTGCCAGCGCCCAAGCAGGGGTAGGAGAGACCCAGTACTTC.

DNA for the CDR3: TGTGCCAGCAGCGCCCTAGCGGGGAACACAGATACGCAGTATTTT. Amino acid sequence: CASSALAGNTDTQYF. V is TRBV9 and J is TRBJ2-3; TRBD2 matches at 9 bases. The germline CDR1 and CDR2 sequences are SGDLS and YYNGEE. Trimming cost V 3 bases and J 2 bases; bases outside gene matches: 4. The CDR3 is 15 amino acids. The whole variable domain, remainder taken from reference TRBV9 and TRBJ2-3, is DSGVTQTPKHLITATGQRVTLRCSPRSGDLSVYWYQQSLDQGLQFLIQYYNGEERAKGNILERFSAQQFPDLHSELNLSSLELGDSALYFCASSALAGNTDTQYFGPGTRLTVL.

V gene TRBV5-1 combines with J gene TRBJ2-5; 7 positions match TRBD1. Unmatched junction bases numbered 3, after V lost 1 base and J lost 3 bases. In germline, CDR1 is SGHRS, CDR2 YFSETQ. The CDR3 consists of 14 residues. The CDR3 bases are TGCGCCAGCAGCTTGACAGGGGTGGAAGAGACCCAGTACTTC. Translated: CASSLTGVEETQYF.

The V call is TRBV6-5, the J call TRBJ1-2; D might be TRBD1 (6 bases). CDR3 length: 15 residues. Germline-derived CDR1 and CDR2 are MNHEY and SVGAGI. V was cut by 3 bases and J by 7 bases, with 18 bases left in between. The CDR3 loop is CASSYDTGSRGGYTF. CDR3 DNA sequence: TGTGCCAGCAGTTATGATACAGGGAGTCGAGGTGGCTACACCTTC.

The V gene is TRBV7-8, the J gene TRBJ1-1; D is unclear. CDR1 is SGHVS and CDR2 is FQNEAQ in the germline V gene. The CDR3 has 12 residues. V was pared by 0 bases and J by 7 bases, with 6 bases between. CDR3 protein: CASSLAGSEAFF. For the CDR3, the DNA is TGTGCCAGCAGCTTAGCTGGGAGTGAAGCTTTCTTT.

The chain carries TRBV11-2 and TRBJ2-1, with D tentatively TRBD2 (6 bases). CDR1 is SGHAT, CDR2 FQNNGV, per germline. Between the trimmed V and J ends, which lost 5 bases and 11 bases, there was a span of 10 bases. This CDR3 contains 11 residues. This chain's CDR3 is CASSPGVKQFF. As DNA, the CDR3 is TGTGCCAGCAGCCCGGGGGTTAAGCAGTTCTTC.

In this sample, this clone turned up once. The V and J genes are TRBV6-1 and TRBJ1-3; 7 nucleotides agree with TRBD1. CDR1 is MNHNS and CDR2 is SASEGT in the germline V gene. With 5 bases clipped from V and 0 bases from J, the junction kept 4 bases outside the gene matches. This CDR3 has 15 amino acids. As DNA, the CDR3 is TGTGCCAGCAGTCGGGACAGCTCCTCTGGAAACACCATATATTTT. This encodes CASSRDSSSGNTIYF.

This chain joins TRBV6-5 and TRBJ1-1; D is unclear. Between the trimmed V and J ends, which lost 6 bases and 0 bases, there was a span of 5 bases. The CDR3 covers 12 residues. The germline gives CDR1 MNHEY, CDR2 SVGAGI. The CDR3 DNA is TGTGCCAGCAGAACGGTGAACACTGAAGCTTTCTTT. Amino acid sequence: CASRTVNTEAFF.

Only a few counts were recorded for this clone. The rearrangement links TRBV28 to TRBJ2-7; TRBD1 might be the D (5 bases). CDR1 is MDHEN, CDR2 SYDVKM, per germline. This CDR3 has 13 amino acids. V lost 7 bases and J lost 0, with 10 bases in between. CDR3 in DNA: TGTGCCAGCACCTCAGGGCGCTCCTACGAGCAGTACTTC. This sequence encodes CASTSGRSYEQYF.

The chain recombines TRBV7-2 with TRBJ2-2; possibly TRBD2 for D (6 bases). Trimming stripped 4 bases from V and 2 bases from J, with 14 bases between. CDR1 SGHTA and CDR2 FQGNSA come from the germline V gene. The CDR3 is 16 amino acids. The CDR3 coding sequence is TGTGCCAGCAGCTCCCTCGGGGGTTTCAACACCGGGGAGCTGTTTTTT. It yields the protein CASSSLGGFNTGELFF.

The count of this clone is one. The rearrangement joins TRBV7-8 to TRBJ2-7; TRBD1 matches at 9 bases. V shed 1 base and J 6 bases; nucleotides not matched to a gene: 7. Germline assignment: CDR1 SGHVS and CDR2 FQNEAQ. This CDR3 has 15 amino acids. CDR3 DNA: TGTGCCAGCAGCTTAGAGTTACAGACAGGGGGCGAGCAGTACTTC. Translation: CASSLELQTGGEQYF.

The chain uses TRBV12-5 and TRBJ2-3, with 9 bases lining up with TRBD1. V was clipped by 4 bases and J by 4 bases; unmatched bases: 3. The V gene's germline CDR1 is LGHNT and CDR2 FRNRAP. This CDR3 is 14 amino acids long. CDR3 amino acids: CASGWDRVSDTQYF. The CDR3 nucleotides read TGTGCTAGTGGTTGGGACAGGGTTTCAGATACGCAGTATTTT.

J is TRBJ1-1 and V is TRBV10-3; D is uncertain. Germline CDR1 is ENHRY and CDR2 is SYGVKD. V was shortened by 2 bases and J by 1 base, with 11 bases between the two germline ends. This CDR3 is 15 amino acids long. CDR3 in amino acids: CAISELGGRNTEAFF. CDR3 nucleotide sequence: TGTGCCATCAGTGAGCTCGGAGGTCGGAACACTGAAGCTTTCTTT.

The gene calls are TRBV10-3 and TRBJ1-2; the match to TRBD1 covers 10 bases. The CDR3 spans 14 residues. V trimming: 3 bases; J trimming: 7 bases; junction bases outside the gene matches: 5. The V gene's germline CDR1 is ENHRY and CDR2 SYGVKD. The CDR3 coding sequence is TGTGCCATCAGTGAAGGACAGGGGGTAGGTGGCTACACCTTC. Amino acid sequence: CAISEGQGVGGYTF.

There are a few counts of this clone. The rearrangement uses TRBV5-1 and TRBJ1-1; no clear D. CDR3 size: 11 residues. CDR1 and CDR2 (germline): SGHRS, YFSETQ. V was clipped by 6 bases and J by 7 bases, with 10 bases between them. CDR3 bases: TGCGCCAGCAAACTAGCCAGTGAAGCTTTCTTT. This sequence encodes CASKLASEAFF. Complete variable domain (other parts from reference TRBV5-1 and TRBJ1-1): KAGVTQTPRYLIKTRGQQVTLSCSPISGHRSVSWYQQTPGQGLQFLFEYFSETQRNKGNFPGRFSGRQFSNSRSEMNVSTLELGDSALYLCASKLASEAFFGQGTRLTVV.

This clone was seen just once. The J gene is TRBJ2-5, the V gene TRBV19; tentative D call: TRBD2 (5 bases). The CDR3 length is 13 residues. CDR1 and CDR2 from the germline V gene are LNHDA and SQIVND (reference sequence). The V end lost 7 bases, the J end lost 4 bases, and 13 bases lay between the germline ends. CDR3: CASTGGRRETQYF. CDR3 nucleotides: TGTGCCAGTACAGGCGGGCGGAGAGAGACCCAGTACTTC.

The J gene is TRBJ2-1, the V gene TRBV6-1; D is possibly TRBD2 (5 bases). V was clipped by 2 bases and J by 7 bases, with 18 bases between them. The V gene's germline CDR1 is MNHNS and CDR2 SASEGT. The length of the CDR3 is 16 residues. The CDR3 loop is CASSEPYMRVQNEQFF. In DNA form, the CDR3 reads TGTGCCAGCAGTGAACCTTATATGAGGGTCCAGAATGAGCAGTTCTTC.

The chain recombines TRBV30 with TRBJ2-1; D remains unclear. CDR1 is GTSNPN and CDR2 is SVGIG in the germline V gene (reference sequence). The CDR3 is made up of 16 amino acids. V gave up 1 base and J gave up 4 bases, with 17 bases separating them. The CDR3 sequence is CAWSGEPLRQYNEQFF. CDR3 bases: TGTGCCTGGAGTGGTGAACCTTTGCGGCAGTACAATGAGCAGTTCTTC. The whole variable domain, remainder taken from reference TRBV30 and TRBJ2-1, is SQTIHQWPATLVQPVGSPLSLECTVEGTSNPNLYWYRQAAGRGLQLLFYSVGIGQISSEVPQNLSASRPQDRQFILSSKKLLLSDSGFYLCAWSGEPLRQYNEQFFGPGTRLTVL.

J is TRBJ1-1 and V is TRBV7-9, with 8 bases identical to TRBD1. The CDR3 loop spans 14 amino acids. V shed 6 bases and J 4 bases; nucleotides not matched to a gene: 7. CDR1 and CDR2 from the germline V gene are SEHNR and FQNEAQ (reference sequence). CDR3 nucleotides: TGTGCCAGCAGACCAGGGGGCGCTGGCACTGAAGCTTTCTTT. This translates into CASRPGGAGTEAFF.

V gene TRBV7-2 combines with J gene TRBJ1-2; D might be TRBD1 (5 bases). Germline V gives CDR1 SGHTA, CDR2 FQGNSA. This CDR3 contains 15 residues. Trimming took off 1 base at V and 4 bases at J, with 13 bases between the two ends. CDR3 coding DNA: TGTGCCAGCAGCTTAGGTATGGGGCTCTCCTATGGCTACACCTTC. Translation: CASSLGMGLSYGYTF.

The CDR3 bases are TGTGCCAGCAGCTTGGCCGGGGTATCCCGCACTGAAGCTTTCTTT. Translated: CASSLAGVSRTEAFF. This sequence joins TRBV5-4 and TRBJ1-1; D gene unclear. The CDR3 consists of 15 residues. The ends were cut back, 0 bases at V and 4 bases at J, with 13 bases in the middle. CDR1 is SGHNT and CDR2 is YYREEE in the germline V gene (reference sequence). The full variable domain, completed using reference TRBV5-4 and TRBJ1-1, is ETGVTQSPTHLIKTRGQQVTLRCSSQSGHNTVSWYQQALGQGPQFIFQYYREEENGRGNFPPRFSGLQFPNYSSELNVNALELDDSALYLCASSLAGVSRTEAFFGQGTRLTVV.

This clone was detected a few times. The chain carries TRBV19 and TRBJ2-7; D is perhaps TRBD1 (5 bases). The CDR3 loop spans 16 amino acids. Per the germline V gene, CDR1 is LNHDA and CDR2 is SQIVND (reference sequence). V lost 3 bases to trimming and J lost 0 bases, with 15 bases between them. For the CDR3, the DNA is TGTGCCAGTAGTATGCAGGGCCGTAACGGCTCCTACGAGCAGTACTTC. Amino acid sequence: CASSMQGRNGSYEQYF.

The chain couples TRBV7-6 to TRBJ2-1; maybe TRBD1 (5 bases). Germline-derived CDR1 and CDR2 are SGHVS and FNYEAQ. The CDR3 has 14 residues. V gave up 3 bases and J gave up 7 bases, with 13 bases separating them. The CDR3 sequence: CASSFLGPGNEQFF. In nucleotides, the CDR3 is TGTGCCAGCAGCTTTTTGGGGCCTGGGAATGAGCAGTTCTTC. The full variable domain, rest sourced from reference TRBV7-6 and TRBJ2-1, is GAGVSQSPRYKVTKRGQDVALRCDPISGHVSLYWYRQALGQGPEFLTYFNYEAQQDKSGLPNDRFSAERPEGSISTLTIQRTEQRDSAMYRCASSFLGPGNEQFFGPGTRLTVL.